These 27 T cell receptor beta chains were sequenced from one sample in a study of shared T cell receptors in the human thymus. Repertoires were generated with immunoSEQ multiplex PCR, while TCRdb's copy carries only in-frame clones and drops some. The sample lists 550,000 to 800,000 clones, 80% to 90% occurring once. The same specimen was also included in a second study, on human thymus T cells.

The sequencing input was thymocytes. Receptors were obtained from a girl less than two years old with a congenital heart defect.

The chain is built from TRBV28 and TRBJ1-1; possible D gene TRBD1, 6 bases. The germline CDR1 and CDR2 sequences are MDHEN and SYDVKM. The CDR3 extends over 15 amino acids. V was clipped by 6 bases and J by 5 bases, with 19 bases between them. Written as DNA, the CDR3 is TGTGCCAGCAGCCCTGGGAGGGGGAGATGGACTGAAGCTTTCTTT. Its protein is CASSPGRGRWTEAFF.

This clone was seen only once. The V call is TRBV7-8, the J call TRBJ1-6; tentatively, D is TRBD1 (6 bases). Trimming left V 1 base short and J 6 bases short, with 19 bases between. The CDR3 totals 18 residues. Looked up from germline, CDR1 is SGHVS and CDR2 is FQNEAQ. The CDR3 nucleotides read TGTGCCAGCAGCTTAGGGAGAGGGCTACTCAGGGGTAATTCACCCCTCCACTTT. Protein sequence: CASSLGRGLLRGNSPLHF.

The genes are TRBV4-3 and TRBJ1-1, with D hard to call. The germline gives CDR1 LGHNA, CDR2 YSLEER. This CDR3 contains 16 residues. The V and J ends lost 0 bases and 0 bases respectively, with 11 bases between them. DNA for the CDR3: TGCGCCAGCAGCCAAGATTATCCCAGGCTGAACACTGAAGCTTTCTTT. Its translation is CASSQDYPRLNTEAFF.

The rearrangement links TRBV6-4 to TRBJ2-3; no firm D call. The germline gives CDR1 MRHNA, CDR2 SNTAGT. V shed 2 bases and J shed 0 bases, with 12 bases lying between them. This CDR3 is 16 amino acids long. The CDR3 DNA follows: TGTGCCAGCAGTGACGTACCGCGGCATAGCACAGATACGCAGTATTTT. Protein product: CASSDVPRHSTDTQYF.

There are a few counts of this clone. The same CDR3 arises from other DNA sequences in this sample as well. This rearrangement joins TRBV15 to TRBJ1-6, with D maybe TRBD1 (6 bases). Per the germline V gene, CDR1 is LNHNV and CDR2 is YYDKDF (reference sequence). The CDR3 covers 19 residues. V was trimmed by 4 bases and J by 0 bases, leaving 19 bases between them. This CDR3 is CATSITLKDSSSYNSPLHF. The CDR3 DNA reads TGTGCCACCAGCATCACGTTGAAGGACAGTAGCTCCTATAATTCACCCCTCCACTTT.

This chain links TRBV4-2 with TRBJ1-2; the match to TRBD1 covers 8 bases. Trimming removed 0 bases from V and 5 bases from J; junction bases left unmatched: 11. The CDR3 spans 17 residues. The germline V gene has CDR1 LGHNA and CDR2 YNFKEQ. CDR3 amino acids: CASSQENPGGDGYGYTF. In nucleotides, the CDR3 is TGTGCCAGCAGCCAAGAGAACCCAGGGGGCGACGGGTATGGCTACACCTTC.

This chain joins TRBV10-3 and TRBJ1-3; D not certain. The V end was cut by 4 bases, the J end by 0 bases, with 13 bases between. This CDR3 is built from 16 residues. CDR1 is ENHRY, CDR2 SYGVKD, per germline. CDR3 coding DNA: TGTGCCATCAGTGGGAGAAATCCAACCTCTGGAAACACCATATATTTT. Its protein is CAISGRNPTSGNTIYF.

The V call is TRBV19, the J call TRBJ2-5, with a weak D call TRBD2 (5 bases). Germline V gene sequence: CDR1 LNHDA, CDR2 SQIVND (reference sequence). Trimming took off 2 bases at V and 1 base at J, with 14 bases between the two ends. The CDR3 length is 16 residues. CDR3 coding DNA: TGTGCCAGTAGTATAAGGGCTAGCTTAATCCAAGAGACCCAGTACTTC. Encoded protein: CASSIRASLIQETQYF.

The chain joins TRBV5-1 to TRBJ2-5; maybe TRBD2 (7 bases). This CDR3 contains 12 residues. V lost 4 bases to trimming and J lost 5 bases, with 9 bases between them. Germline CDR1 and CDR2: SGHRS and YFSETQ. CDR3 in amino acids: CASSGGAETQYF. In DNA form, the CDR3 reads TGCGCCAGCAGCGGGGGGGCCGAGACCCAGTACTTC. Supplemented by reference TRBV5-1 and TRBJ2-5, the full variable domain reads KAGVTQTPRYLIKTRGQQVTLSCSPISGHRSVSWYQQTPGQGLQFLFEYFSETQRNKGNFPGRFSGRQFSNSRSEMNVSTLELGDSALYLCASSGGAETQYFGPGTRLLVL.

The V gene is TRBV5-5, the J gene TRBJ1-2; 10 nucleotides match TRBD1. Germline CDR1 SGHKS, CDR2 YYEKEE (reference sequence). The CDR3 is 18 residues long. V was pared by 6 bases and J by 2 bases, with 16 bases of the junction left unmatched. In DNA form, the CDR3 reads TGTGCCAGCACCCCCTCCACGACAGGGGGCTCTCTAAACTATGGCTACACCTTC. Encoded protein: CASTPSTTGGSLNYGYTF.

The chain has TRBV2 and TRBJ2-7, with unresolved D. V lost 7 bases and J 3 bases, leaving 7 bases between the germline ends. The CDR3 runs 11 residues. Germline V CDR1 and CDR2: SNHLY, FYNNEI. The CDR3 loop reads CASMSGYEQYF. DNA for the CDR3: TGTGCCAGCATGTCGGGCTACGAGCAGTACTTC.

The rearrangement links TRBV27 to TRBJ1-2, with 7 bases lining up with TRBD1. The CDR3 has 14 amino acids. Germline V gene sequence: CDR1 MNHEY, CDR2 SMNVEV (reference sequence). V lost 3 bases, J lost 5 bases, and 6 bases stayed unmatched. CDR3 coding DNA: TGTGCCAGCAGTTTGCTACGGACAGGATATGGCTACACCTTC. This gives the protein CASSLLRTGYGYTF.

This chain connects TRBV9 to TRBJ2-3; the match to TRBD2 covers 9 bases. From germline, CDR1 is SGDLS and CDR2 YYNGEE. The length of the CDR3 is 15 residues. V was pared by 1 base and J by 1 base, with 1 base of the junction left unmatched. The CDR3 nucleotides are TGTGCCAGCAGCGTAAGCGGGGGGCGCACAGATACGCAGTATTTT. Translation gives CASSVSGGRTDTQYF.

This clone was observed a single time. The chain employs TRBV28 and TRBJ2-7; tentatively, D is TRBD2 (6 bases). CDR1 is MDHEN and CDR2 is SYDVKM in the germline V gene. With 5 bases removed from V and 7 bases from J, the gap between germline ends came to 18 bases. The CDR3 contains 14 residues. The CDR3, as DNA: TGTGCCAGCAGTCCCCCAGTCATGGCGGGGGAGCAGTACTTC. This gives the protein CASSPPVMAGEQYF.

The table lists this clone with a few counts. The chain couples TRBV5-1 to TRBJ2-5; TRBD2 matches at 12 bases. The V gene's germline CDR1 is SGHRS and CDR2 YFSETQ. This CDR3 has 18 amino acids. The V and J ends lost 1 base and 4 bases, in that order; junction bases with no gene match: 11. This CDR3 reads CASSLFTSGGNTPETQYF. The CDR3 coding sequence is TGCGCCAGCAGCTTGTTTACTAGCGGGGGGAACACCCCAGAGACCCAGTACTTC. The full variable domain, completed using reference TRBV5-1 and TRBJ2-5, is KAGVTQTPRYLIKTRGQQVTLSCSPISGHRSVSWYQQTPGQGLQFLFEYFSETQRNKGNFPGRFSGRQFSNSRSEMNVSTLELGDSALYLCASSLFTSGGNTPETQYFGPGTRLLVL.

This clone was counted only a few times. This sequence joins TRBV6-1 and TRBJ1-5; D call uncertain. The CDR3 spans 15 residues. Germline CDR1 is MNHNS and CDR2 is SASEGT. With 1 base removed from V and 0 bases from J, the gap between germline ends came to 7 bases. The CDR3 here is CASSEGPYSNQPQHF. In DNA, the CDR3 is TGTGCCAGCAGTGAAGGGCCGTATAGCAATCAGCCCCAGCATTTT.

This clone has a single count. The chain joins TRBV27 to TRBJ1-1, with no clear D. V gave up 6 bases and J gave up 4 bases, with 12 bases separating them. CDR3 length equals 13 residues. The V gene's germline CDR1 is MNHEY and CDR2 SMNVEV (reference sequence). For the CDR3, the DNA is TGTGCCAGCAGGGCCGGCGGAGCCACTGAAGCTTTCTTT. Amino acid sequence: CASRAGGATEAFF.

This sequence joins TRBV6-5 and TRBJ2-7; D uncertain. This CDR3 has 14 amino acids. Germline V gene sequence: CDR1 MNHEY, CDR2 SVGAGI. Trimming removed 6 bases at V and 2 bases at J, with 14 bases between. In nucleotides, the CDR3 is TGTGCCAGCAGGGCCGGGTTACCACCCTACGAGCAGTACTTC. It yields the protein CASRAGLPPYEQYF.

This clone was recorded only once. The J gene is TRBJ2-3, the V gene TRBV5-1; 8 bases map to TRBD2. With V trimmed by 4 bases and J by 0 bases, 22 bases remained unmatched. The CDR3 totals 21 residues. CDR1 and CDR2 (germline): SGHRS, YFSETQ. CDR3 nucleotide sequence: TGCGCCAGCAGCGATGAGATCATTATCCCGGGACTAGGACCTAGCACAGATACGCAGTATTTT. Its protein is CASSDEIIIPGLGPSTDTQYF. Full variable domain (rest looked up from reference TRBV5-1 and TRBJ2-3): KAGVTQTPRYLIKTRGQQVTLSCSPISGHRSVSWYQQTPGQGLQFLFEYFSETQRNKGNFPGRFSGRQFSNSRSEMNVSTLELGDSALYLCASSDEIIIPGLGPSTDTQYFGPGTRLTVL.

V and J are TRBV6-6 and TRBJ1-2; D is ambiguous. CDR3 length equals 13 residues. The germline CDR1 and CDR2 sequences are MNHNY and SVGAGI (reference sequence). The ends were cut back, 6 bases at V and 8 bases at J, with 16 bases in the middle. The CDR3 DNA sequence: TGTGCCAGCAGCAACCCCGCGCCCCCGGGCTACACCTTC. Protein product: CASSNPAPPGYTF.

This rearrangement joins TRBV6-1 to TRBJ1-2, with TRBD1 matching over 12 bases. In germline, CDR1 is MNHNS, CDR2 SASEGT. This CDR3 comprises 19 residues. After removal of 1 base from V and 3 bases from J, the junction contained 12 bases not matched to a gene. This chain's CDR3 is CASSEVGTGGLLGHYGYTF. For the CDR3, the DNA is TGTGCCAGCAGTGAAGTAGGGACAGGGGGCCTACTAGGGCACTATGGCTACACCTTC.

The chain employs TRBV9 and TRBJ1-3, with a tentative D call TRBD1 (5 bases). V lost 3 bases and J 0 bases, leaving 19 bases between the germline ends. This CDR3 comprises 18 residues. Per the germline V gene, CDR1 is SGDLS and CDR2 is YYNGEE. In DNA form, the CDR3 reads TGTGCCAGCAGCGGCAGGGTGGGAGGGTATGACTCTGGAAACACCATATATTTT. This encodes CASSGRVGGYDSGNTIYF.

The CDR3 DNA follows: TGCAGCGGAATACAGGGGGCAGGAGTGAACACTGAAGCTTTCTTT. Translating gives CSGIQGAGVNTEAFF. The chain joins TRBV29-1 to TRBJ1-1, with 9 positions matching TRBD1. CDR1 SQVTM and CDR2 ANQGSEA come from the germline V gene. The V and J ends lost 7 bases and 0 bases, in that order; junction bases with no gene match: 9. This CDR3 comprises 15 residues.

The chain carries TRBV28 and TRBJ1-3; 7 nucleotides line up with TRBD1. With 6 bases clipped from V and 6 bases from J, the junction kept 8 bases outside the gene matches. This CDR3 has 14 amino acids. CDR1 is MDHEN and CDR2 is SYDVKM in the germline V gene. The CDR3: CASRTRQGENTIYF. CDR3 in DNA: TGTGCCAGCAGGACTCGACAGGGCGAAAACACCATATATTTT.

CDR3 coding DNA: TGTGCCAGCAGCTTTTACCGGGACACCGATTCAGGGAACTATGGCTACACCTTC. Protein product: CASSFYRDTDSGNYGYTF. The rearrangement links TRBV7-2 to TRBJ1-2; the D gene is possibly TRBD1 (6 bases). The V end lost 3 bases, the J end lost 2 bases, and 22 bases lay between the germline ends. Germline V gene sequence: CDR1 SGHTA, CDR2 FQGNSA. This CDR3 contains 18 residues.

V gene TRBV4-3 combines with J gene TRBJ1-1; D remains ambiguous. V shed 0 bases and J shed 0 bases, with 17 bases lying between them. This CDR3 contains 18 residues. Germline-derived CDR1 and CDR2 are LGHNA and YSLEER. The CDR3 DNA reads TGCGCCAGCAGCCAAGAACAAAAAGGTGGAGAAATGAACACTGAAGCTTTCTTT. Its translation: CASSQEQKGGEMNTEAFF.

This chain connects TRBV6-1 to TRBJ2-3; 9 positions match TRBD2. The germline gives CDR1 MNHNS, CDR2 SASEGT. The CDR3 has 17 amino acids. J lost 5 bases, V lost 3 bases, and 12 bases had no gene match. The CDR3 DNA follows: TGTGCCAGCAGTGAGTTTGGCGGGGGGGACGGGAGAGATACGCAGTATTTT. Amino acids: CASSEFGGGDGRDTQYF.